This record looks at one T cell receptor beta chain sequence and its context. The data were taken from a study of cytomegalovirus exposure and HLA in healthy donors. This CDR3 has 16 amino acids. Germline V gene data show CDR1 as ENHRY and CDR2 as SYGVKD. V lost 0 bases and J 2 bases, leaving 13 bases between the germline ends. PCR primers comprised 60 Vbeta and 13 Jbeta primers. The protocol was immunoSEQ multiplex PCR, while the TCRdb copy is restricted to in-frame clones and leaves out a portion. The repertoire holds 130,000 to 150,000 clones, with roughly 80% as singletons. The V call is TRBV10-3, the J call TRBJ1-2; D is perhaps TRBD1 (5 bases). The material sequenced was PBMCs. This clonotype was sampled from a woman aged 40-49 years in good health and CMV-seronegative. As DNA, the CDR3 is TGTGCCATCAGTGAGTCTTCAGGGTCGAAGAACTATGGCTACACCTTC. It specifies CAISESSGSKNYGYTF.